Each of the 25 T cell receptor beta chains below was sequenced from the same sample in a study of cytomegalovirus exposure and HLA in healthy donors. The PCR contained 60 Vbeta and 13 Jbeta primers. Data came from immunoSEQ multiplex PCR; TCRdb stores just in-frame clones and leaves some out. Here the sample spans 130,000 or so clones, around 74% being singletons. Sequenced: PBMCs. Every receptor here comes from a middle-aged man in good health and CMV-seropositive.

CDR3 nucleotide sequence: TGTGCCAGCAGTCGGGGACTAGCGGCCAAAAACATTCAGTACTTC. The encoded protein is CASSRGLAAKNIQYF. The chain is built from TRBV2 and TRBJ2-4, with 10 nucleotides matching TRBD2. The CDR3 has 15 residues. The trim removed 5 bases at V and 1 base at J, leaving 2 bases unmatched. CDR1 and CDR2 from the germline V gene are SNHLY and FYNNEI.

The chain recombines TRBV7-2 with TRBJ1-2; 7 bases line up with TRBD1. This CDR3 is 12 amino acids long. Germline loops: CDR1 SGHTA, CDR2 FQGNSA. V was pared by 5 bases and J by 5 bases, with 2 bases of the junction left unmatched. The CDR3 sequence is CASSRTGYGYTF. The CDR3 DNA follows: TGTGCCAGCAGCCGGACAGGTTATGGCTACACCTTC. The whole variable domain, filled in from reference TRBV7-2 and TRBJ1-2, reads GAGVSQSPSNKVTEKGKDVELRCDPISGHTALYWYRQSLGQGLEFLIYFQGNSAPDKSGLPSDRFSAERTGGSVSTLTIQRTQQEDSAVYLCASSRTGYGYTFGSGTRLTVV.

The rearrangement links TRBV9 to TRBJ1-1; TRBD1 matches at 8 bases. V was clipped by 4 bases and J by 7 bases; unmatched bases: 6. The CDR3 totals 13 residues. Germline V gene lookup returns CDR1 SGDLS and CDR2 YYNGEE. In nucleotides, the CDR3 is TGTGCCAGCAGCCAGACAGGGACAGGTGAAGCTTTCTTT. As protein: CASSQTGTGEAFF.

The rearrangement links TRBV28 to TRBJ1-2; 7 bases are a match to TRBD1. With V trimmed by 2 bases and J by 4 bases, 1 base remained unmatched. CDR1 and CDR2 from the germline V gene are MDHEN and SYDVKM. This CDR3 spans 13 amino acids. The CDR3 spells CASSLDRAYGYTF. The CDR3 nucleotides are TGTGCCAGCAGTTTAGACAGGGCCTATGGCTACACCTTC.

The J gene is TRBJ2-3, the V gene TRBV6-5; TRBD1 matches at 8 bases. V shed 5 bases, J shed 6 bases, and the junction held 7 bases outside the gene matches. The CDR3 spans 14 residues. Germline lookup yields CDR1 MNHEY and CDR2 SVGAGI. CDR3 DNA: TGTGCCAGCAGTCGGACAGGGTTCTCCGATACGCAGTATTTT. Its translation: CASSRTGFSDTQYF.

CDR3 loop: CASSFGGLAGGLGYEQYF. The CDR3 coding sequence is TGTGCCAGCAGCTTCGGGGGACTAGCGGGAGGTTTAGGATACGAGCAGTACTTC. The chain combines TRBV7-9 with TRBJ2-7, with TRBD2 matching 15 bases. V shed 3 bases and J 4 bases; nucleotides not matched to a gene: 10. The germline CDR1 and CDR2 sequences are SEHNR and FQNEAQ (reference sequence). The CDR3 runs to 18 residues. Full variable domain (remainder filled in from reference TRBV7-9 and TRBJ2-7): DTGVSQNPRHKITKRGQNVTFRCDPISEHNRLYWYRQTLGQGPEFLTYFQNEAQLEKSRLLSDRFSAERPKGSFSTLEIQRTEQGDSAMYLCASSFGGLAGGLGYEQYFGPGTRLTVT.

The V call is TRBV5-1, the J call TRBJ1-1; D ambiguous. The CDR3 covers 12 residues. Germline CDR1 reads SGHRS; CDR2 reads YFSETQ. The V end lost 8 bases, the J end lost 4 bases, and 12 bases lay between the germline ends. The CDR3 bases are TGCGCCAGTAGACACGGTTTCACTGAAGCTTTCTTT. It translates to CASRHGFTEAFF.

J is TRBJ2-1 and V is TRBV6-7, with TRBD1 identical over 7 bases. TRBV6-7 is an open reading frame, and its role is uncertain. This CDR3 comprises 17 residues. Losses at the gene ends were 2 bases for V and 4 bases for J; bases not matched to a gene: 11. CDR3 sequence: CASSYQNRDSRYNEQFF. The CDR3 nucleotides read TGTGCCAGCAGTTACCAGAACCGGGACAGCCGTTACAATGAGCAGTTCTTC.

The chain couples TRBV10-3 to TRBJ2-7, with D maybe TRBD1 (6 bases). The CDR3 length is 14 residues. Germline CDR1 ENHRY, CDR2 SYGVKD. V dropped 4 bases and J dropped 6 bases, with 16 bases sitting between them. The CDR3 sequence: CAISGGGQGSEQYF. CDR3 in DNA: TGTGCCATCAGTGGAGGCGGGCAGGGGTCCGAGCAGTACTTC.

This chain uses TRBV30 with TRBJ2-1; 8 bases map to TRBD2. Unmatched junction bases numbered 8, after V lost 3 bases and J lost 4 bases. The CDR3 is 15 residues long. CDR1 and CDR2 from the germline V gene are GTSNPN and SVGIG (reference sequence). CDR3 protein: CAWRFGGGPYNEQFF. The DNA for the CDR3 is TGTGCCTGGAGGTTCGGGGGGGGCCCGTACAATGAGCAGTTCTTC.

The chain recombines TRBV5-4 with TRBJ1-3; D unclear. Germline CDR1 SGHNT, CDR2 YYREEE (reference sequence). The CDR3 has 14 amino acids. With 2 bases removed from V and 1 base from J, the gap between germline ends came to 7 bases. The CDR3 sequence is CASSFGGSGNTIYF. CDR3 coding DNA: TGTGCCAGCAGCTTTGGAGGATCTGGAAACACCATATATTTT.

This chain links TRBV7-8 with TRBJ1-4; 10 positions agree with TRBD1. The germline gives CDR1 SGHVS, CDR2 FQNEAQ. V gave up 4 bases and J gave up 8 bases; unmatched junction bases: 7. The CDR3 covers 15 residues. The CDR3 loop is CASSYGQGEEEKLFF. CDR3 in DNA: TGTGCCAGCAGCTACGGACAGGGGGAGGAGGAAAAACTGTTTTTT.

The CDR3 loop reads CAWSTGRTSMNTEAFF. CDR3 DNA: TGTGCCTGGAGTACCGGCAGGACAAGTATGAACACTGAAGCTTTCTTT. The rearrangement links TRBV30 to TRBJ1-1, with a tentative D call TRBD1 (5 bases). The CDR3 has 16 amino acids. Looked up from germline, CDR1 is GTSNPN and CDR2 is SVGIG (reference sequence). V dropped 2 bases and J dropped 0 bases, with 16 bases sitting between them.

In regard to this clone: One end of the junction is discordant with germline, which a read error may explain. CDR3 amino acids: CASSPERGTSSATGELFF. CDR3 DNA: TGTGCTAGCAGCCCCGAGCGCGGGACTAGCTCCGCCACCGGGGAGCTGTTTTTT. The chain uses TRBV7-7 and TRBJ2-2; 9 bases are a match to TRBD2. This CDR3 spans 18 amino acids. Germline assignment: CDR1 SSHAT and CDR2 FNYEAQ (reference sequence). The whole variable domain, filled in from reference TRBV7-7 and TRBJ2-2, reads GAGVSQSPRYKVTKRGQDVTLRCDPISSHATLYWYQQALGQGPEFLTYFNYEAQPDKSGLPSDRFSAERPEGSISTLTIQRTEQRDSAMYRCASSPERGTSSATGELFFGEGSRLTVL.

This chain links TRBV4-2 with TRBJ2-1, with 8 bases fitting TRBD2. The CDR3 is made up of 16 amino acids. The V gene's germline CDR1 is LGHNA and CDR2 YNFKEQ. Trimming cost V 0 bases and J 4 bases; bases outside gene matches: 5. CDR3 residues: CASSQDLSGGYNEQFF. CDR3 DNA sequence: TGTGCCAGCAGCCAAGATCTCAGCGGGGGATACAATGAGCAGTTCTTC.

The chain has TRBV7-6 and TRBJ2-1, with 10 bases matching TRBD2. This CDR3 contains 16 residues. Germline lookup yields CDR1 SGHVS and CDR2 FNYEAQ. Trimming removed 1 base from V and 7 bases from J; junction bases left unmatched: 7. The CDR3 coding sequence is TGTGCCAGCAGCTTAGGCAGCGGGAGGGCCCAGAATGAGCAGTTCTTC. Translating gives CASSLGSGRAQNEQFF.

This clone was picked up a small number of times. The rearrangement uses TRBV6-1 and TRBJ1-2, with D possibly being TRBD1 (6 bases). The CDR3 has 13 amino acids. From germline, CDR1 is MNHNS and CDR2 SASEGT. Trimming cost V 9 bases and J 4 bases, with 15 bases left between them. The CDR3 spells CASAKQGGYGYTF. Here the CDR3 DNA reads TGTGCCAGTGCAAAACAGGGTGGCTATGGCTACACCTTC.

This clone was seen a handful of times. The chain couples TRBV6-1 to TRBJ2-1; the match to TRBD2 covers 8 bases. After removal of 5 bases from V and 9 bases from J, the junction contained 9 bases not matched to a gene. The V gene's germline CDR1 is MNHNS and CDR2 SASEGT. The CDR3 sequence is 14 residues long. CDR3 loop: CASSSRDLAGEQFF. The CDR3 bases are TGTGCCAGCAGTTCCAGAGACCTAGCGGGTGAGCAGTTCTTC.

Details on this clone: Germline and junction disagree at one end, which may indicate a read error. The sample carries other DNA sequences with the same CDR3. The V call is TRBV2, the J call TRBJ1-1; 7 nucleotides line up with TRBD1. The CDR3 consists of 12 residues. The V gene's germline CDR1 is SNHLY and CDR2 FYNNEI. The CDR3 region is CASRGSFARAFF. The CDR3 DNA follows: TGCGCCAGCAGGGGGAGCTTCGCGAGAGCTTTCTTT.

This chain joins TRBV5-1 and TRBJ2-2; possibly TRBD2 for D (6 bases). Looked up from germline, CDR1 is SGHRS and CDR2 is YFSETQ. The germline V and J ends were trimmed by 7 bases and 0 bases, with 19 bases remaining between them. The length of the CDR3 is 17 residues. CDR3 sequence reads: CASLSGSGDSNTGELFF. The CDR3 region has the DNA TGCGCCAGCCTTAGCGGTAGTGGTGACTCGAACACCGGGGAGCTGTTTTTT.

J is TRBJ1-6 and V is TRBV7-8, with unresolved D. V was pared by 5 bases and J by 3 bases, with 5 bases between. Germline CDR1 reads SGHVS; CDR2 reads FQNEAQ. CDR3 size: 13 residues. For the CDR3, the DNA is TGTGCCAGCAGCCACAACTATAATTCACCCCTCCACTTT. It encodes CASSHNYNSPLHF.

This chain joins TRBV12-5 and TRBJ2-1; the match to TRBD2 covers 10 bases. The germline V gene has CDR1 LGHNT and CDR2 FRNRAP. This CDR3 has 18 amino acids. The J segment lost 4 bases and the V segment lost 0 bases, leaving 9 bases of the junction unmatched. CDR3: CASGLVFSGRAGYNEQFF. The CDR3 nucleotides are TGTGCTAGTGGTTTGGTATTCAGCGGGAGGGCCGGGTACAATGAGCAGTTCTTC.

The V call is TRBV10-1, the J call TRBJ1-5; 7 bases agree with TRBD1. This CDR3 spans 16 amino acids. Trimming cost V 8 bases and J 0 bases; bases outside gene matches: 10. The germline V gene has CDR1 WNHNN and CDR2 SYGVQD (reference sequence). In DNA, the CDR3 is TGCGCCAGCCTTCCCGGGACAGCGATTAGCAATCAGCCCCAGCATTTT. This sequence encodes CASLPGTAISNQPQHF.

The CDR3 spells CASSVGLAGTYEQYF. CDR3 bases: TGTGCCAGCAGTGTAGGACTAGCGGGGACCTACGAGCAGTACTTC. The rearrangement links TRBV27 to TRBJ2-7; 12 nucleotides agree with TRBD2. Germline values: CDR1 MNHEY, CDR2 SMNVEV (reference sequence). The CDR3 length is 15 residues. J lost 2 bases, V lost 5 bases, and 4 bases had no gene match.

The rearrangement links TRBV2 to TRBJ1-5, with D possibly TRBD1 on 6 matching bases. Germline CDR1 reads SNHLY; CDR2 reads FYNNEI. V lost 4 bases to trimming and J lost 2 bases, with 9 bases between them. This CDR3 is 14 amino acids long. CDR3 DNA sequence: TGTGCCAGCAGTGGTCCAGGGGGCAATCAGCCCCAGCATTTT. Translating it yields CASSGPGGNQPQHF.